The 26 T cell receptor beta chains listed next were all sequenced from one sample in a study of vaccination effects on CD4 cells after COVID-19. Expansion of antigen-specific CD4+ T cells with viral peptide pools was carried out by the ViraFEST assay before sequencing. Cells that had been cultured for nine to eleven days were the source of isolated CD4+ T cells. Among the vaccine recipients, none had a prior SARS-CoV-2 infection, and nucleocapsid antibodies were negative. Clones were read by immunoSEQ multiplex PCR, and TCRdb kept only the in-frame ones, dropping some. The sample has 70,000 or so clones, 78% seen once. For these TCRs, the target antigens are not known. The sample here was CD4+ T cells from PBMCs cultured with SARS-CoV-2 spike peptides, taken before COVID-19 vaccination. The origin of the receptors is a human donor who received a COVID-19 vaccine.

The chain couples TRBV24-1 to TRBJ1-3, with 7 positions matching TRBD1. This CDR3 spans 16 amino acids. Per the germline V gene, CDR1 is KGHDR and CDR2 is SFDVKD. Trimming at V came to 3 bases and at J to 2 bases, leaving 6 bases not matched to a gene. In nucleotides, the CDR3 is TGTGCCACCAGTGATGGGACAGCAAGGACTGGAAACACCATATATTTT. Amino acid sequence: CATSDGTARTGNTIYF.

The rearrangement joins TRBV30 to TRBJ1-2; D is unclear. The length of the CDR3 is 11 residues. Germline CDR1 and CDR2: GTSNPN and SVGIG (reference sequence). Trimming stripped 1 base from V and 3 bases from J, with 3 bases between. The CDR3 is CAWSGYYGYTF. CDR3 coding DNA: TGTGCCTGGAGTGGGTACTATGGCTACACCTTC.

V usage is TRBV6-5 and J usage is TRBJ1-1; no clear D gene. CDR1 is MNHEY, CDR2 SVGAGI, per germline. CDR3 length equals 15 residues. The V end lost 2 bases, the J end lost 4 bases, and 14 bases lay between the germline ends. The CDR3 coding sequence is TGTGCCAGCAGTTACGCTAAGGGTGTGGCCACTGAAGCTTTCTTT. Protein: CASSYAKGVATEAFF.

The table lists this clone with a count of one. The gene calls are TRBV7-2 and TRBJ2-7; 12 nucleotides line up with TRBD2. CDR3 length equals 14 residues. V shed 4 bases, J shed 3 bases, and the junction held 1 base outside the gene matches. CDR1 SGHTA and CDR2 FQGNSA come from the germline V gene. The DNA of the CDR3 is TGTGCCAGCAGCTGGACTAGCGGGGTCTACGAGCAGTACGTC. This codes for CASSWTSGVYEQYV.

The chain uses TRBV5-1 and TRBJ1-1, with a weak D call TRBD1 (5 bases). Germline V CDR1 and CDR2: SGHRS, YFSETQ. The V end lost 0 bases, the J end lost 6 bases, and 15 bases lay between the germline ends. This CDR3 contains 15 residues. CDR3 DNA sequence: TGCGCCAGCAGCTTGGAGCGGGGGTCAGTCGCTGAAGCTTTCTTT. This codes for CASSLERGSVAEAFF.

The V call is TRBV24-1, the J call TRBJ1-2, with 9 positions matching TRBD1. V lost 2 bases and J lost 2; bases outside the gene matches: 5. The CDR3 contains 16 residues. The germline gives CDR1 KGHDR, CDR2 SFDVKD. The CDR3 region is CATSDSPGQGNYGYTF. The DNA of the CDR3 is TGTGCCACCAGTGATTCCCCGGGACAGGGAAACTATGGCTACACCTTC.

The chain combines TRBV19 with TRBJ2-1, with 11 bases lining up with TRBD2. The CDR3 runs to 17 residues. Germline V gene lookup returns CDR1 LNHDA and CDR2 SQIVND (reference sequence). With V trimmed by 0 bases and J by 5 bases, 6 bases remained unmatched. CDR3 bases: TGTGCCAGTAGTATAGAGGCGACTAGCGGGGACCACAATGAGCAGTTCTTC. Translating gives CASSIEATSGDHNEQFF.

Turning to this clone: The sample contains more than one DNA sequence encoding this CDR3. The gene calls are TRBV6-2 or TRBV6-3 and TRBJ2-5; a weak D match, TRBD2 (6 bases). The CDR3 covers 15 residues. Germline loops: CDR1 MNHEY, CDR2 SVGEGT. With 3 bases removed from V and 4 bases from J, the gap between germline ends came to 15 bases. The CDR3 is CASSYTGTSGETQYF. CDR3 DNA: TGTGCCAGCAGTTATACCGGGACTTCAGGAGAGACCCAGTACTTC.

CDR3: CASSQDKTSGDTQYF. The CDR3 DNA follows: TGTGCCAGCAGCCAAGATAAAACTAGCGGGGACACCCAGTACTTC. V usage is TRBV3-1 (or the pseudogene TRBV3-2) and J usage is TRBJ2-5; 10 positions match TRBD2. The CDR3 runs to 15 residues. The trim removed 0 bases at V and 8 bases at J, leaving 6 bases unmatched. The V gene's germline CDR1 is LGHDT and CDR2 YNNKEL (reference sequence).

V and J are TRBV6-5 and TRBJ2-7; D call uncertain. V lost 7 bases to trimming and J lost 1 base, with 11 bases between them. Germline V lookup: CDR1 MNHEY, CDR2 SVGAGI. The CDR3 extends over 13 amino acids. As DNA, the CDR3 is TGTGCCAGCAAAACTCCCCTTTCCTACGAGCAGTACGTC. It codes for CASKTPLSYEQYV.

The chain links TRBV15 to TRBJ1-3; no reliable D call. The ends were cut back, 2 bases at V and 4 bases at J, with 9 bases in the middle. Germline loops: CDR1 LNHNV, CDR2 YYDKDF (reference sequence). CDR3 length equals 14 residues. Written as DNA, the CDR3 is TGTGCCACCAGCAGATCTCGAGGGGGAAACACCATATATTTT. Residues: CATSRSRGGNTIYF.

The chain uses TRBV2 and TRBJ1-3, with a possible D match to TRBD1 (5 bases). This CDR3 comprises 14 residues. Germline loops: CDR1 SNHLY, CDR2 FYNNEI. The V end lost 8 bases, the J end lost 2 bases, and 13 bases lay between the germline ends. CDR3 DNA sequence: TGTGCCAGCGGCGGGCAGGGTACTGGAAACACCATATATTTT. Amino acids: CASGGQGTGNTIYF.

The chain combines TRBV7-9 with TRBJ1-2; TRBD1 matches 7 bases. V was clipped by 11 bases and J by 4 bases; unmatched bases: 4. The germline CDR1 and CDR2 sequences are SEHNR and FQNEAQ (reference sequence). The CDR3 sequence is 11 residues long. DNA for the CDR3: TGTGCCCCTGGACAGGTCTATGGCTACACCTTC. Amino acid sequence: CAPGQVYGYTF. The full variable domain, completed using reference TRBV7-9 and TRBJ1-2, is DTGVSQNPRHKITKRGQNVTFRCDPISEHNRLYWYRQTLGQGPEFLTYFQNEAQLEKSRLLSDRFSAERPKGSFSTLEIQRTEQGDSAMYLCAPGQVYGYTFGSGTRLTVV.

The chain is built from TRBV21-1 and TRBJ2-5. TRBV21-1 is listed as a pseudogene. The CDR3 length is 17 residues. The CDR3 here is CASSKNMTASYQETQYF. In nucleotides, the CDR3 is TGTGCCAGCAGCAAAAATATGACGGCTTCGTACCAAGAGACCCAGTACTTC.

The chain joins TRBV27 to TRBJ1-6, with TRBD1 identical over 9 bases. Germline-derived CDR1 and CDR2 are MNHEY and SMNVEV (reference sequence). The CDR3 spans 15 residues. V gave up 6 bases and J gave up 10 bases; unmatched junction bases: 10. The CDR3 reads CASSERGQGGSPLHF. In DNA form, the CDR3 reads TGTGCCAGCAGCGAGAGGGGACAGGGTGGATCACCCCTCCACTTT.

Here the CDR3 DNA reads TGTGCCAGCAGCGTATCAACTAGCGGGGGGCAAAATGAGCAGTTCTTC. It yields the protein CASSVSTSGGQNEQFF. The chain carries TRBV9 and TRBJ2-1, with 12 positions matching TRBD2. V dropped 1 base and J dropped 7; count of bases not matched to a gene: 6. The CDR3 runs to 16 residues. The V gene's germline CDR1 is SGDLS and CDR2 YYNGEE.

This sequence joins TRBV7-2 and TRBJ2-2, with a tentative D call TRBD1 (6 bases). The CDR3 loop spans 15 amino acids. V lost 7 bases and J lost 5, with 17 bases in between. Germline values: CDR1 SGHTA, CDR2 FQGNSA. The CDR3 here is CASTSNRVGTGELFF. DNA of the CDR3: TGTGCCAGCACCAGCAACAGGGTGGGAACCGGGGAGCTGTTTTTT.

V usage is TRBV5-1 and J usage is TRBJ2-5, with no clear D. Trimming shortened V by 2 bases and J by 2 bases, and 13 bases separated the two germline ends. The CDR3 runs to 15 residues. Germline-derived CDR1 and CDR2 are SGHRS and YFSETQ. CDR3: CASSFVAVQQETQYF. CDR3 bases: TGCGCCAGCAGCTTTGTGGCAGTTCAACAAGAGACCCAGTACTTC. The whole variable domain, filled in from reference TRBV5-1 and TRBJ2-5, reads KAGVTQTPRYLIKTRGQQVTLSCSPISGHRSVSWYQQTPGQGLQFLFEYFSETQRNKGNFPGRFSGRQFSNSRSEMNVSTLELGDSALYLCASSFVAVQQETQYFGPGTRLLVL.

This chain uses TRBV24-1 with TRBJ1-5, with D possibly TRBD1 on 5 matching bases. The V gene's germline CDR1 is KGHDR and CDR2 SFDVKD. V was shortened by 1 base and J by 7 bases, with 13 bases between the two germline ends. This CDR3 is 15 amino acids long. The CDR3 bases are TGTGCCACCAGTGATTTAAGAAGGGGATTACAGCCCCAGCATTTT. The encoded protein is CATSDLRRGLQPQHF.

J is TRBJ1-5 and V is TRBV12-3 or TRBV12-4, with D maybe TRBD1 (6 bases). The CDR3 sequence is 13 residues long. V lost 2 bases and J lost 7, with 9 bases in between. CDR3 loop: CASSLTGWQPQHF. For the CDR3, the DNA is TGTGCCAGCAGTTTAACAGGGTGGCAGCCCCAGCATTTT.

The gene calls are TRBV9 and TRBJ1-2; 7 bases are shared with TRBD1. This CDR3 contains 16 residues. In germline, CDR1 is SGDLS, CDR2 YYNGEE. The trim removed 0 bases at V and 4 bases at J, leaving 9 bases unmatched. The DNA of the CDR3 is TGTGCCAGCAGCGTAGCTCAGGGGGTGAATTCCTATGGCTACACCTTC. Its translation: CASSVAQGVNSYGYTF.

The V and J genes are TRBV24-1 and TRBJ1-4, with TRBD1 identical over 8 bases. This CDR3 comprises 15 residues. Per the germline V gene, CDR1 is KGHDR and CDR2 is SFDVKD. V gave up 4 bases and J gave up 8 bases; unmatched junction bases: 8. This CDR3 is CATSDPGQGGEKLFF. CDR3 in DNA: TGTGCCACCAGTGACCCCGGACAGGGTGGGGAAAAACTGTTTTTT.

This chain connects TRBV6-5 to TRBJ1-2, with no clear D. CDR1 is MNHEY and CDR2 is SVGAGI in the germline V gene. V gave up 5 bases and J gave up 0 bases, with 13 bases separating them. The CDR3 sequence is 15 residues long. Written as DNA, the CDR3 is TGTGCCAGCAGTCCATCGGCCTCCACTAACTATGGCTACACCTTC. Encoded protein: CASSPSASTNYGYTF.

This chain links TRBV7-3 with TRBJ1-1, with D possibly TRBD1 on 6 matching bases. The CDR3 contains 13 residues. Trimming took off 2 bases at V and 11 bases at J, with 15 bases between the two ends. CDR1 SGHTA and CDR2 FQGTGA come from the germline V gene. The CDR3 spells CASSLYSGVLAFF. Written as DNA, the CDR3 is TGTGCCAGCAGCTTATATTCAGGGGTGTTGGCTTTCTTT.

The V and J genes are TRBV7-3 and TRBJ2-1; 12 nucleotides line up with TRBD2. CDR3 length: 16 residues. Trimming removed 5 bases from V and 7 bases from J; junction bases left unmatched: 9. From germline, CDR1 is SGHTA and CDR2 FQGTGA. The CDR3, as DNA: TGTGCCAGCAGCACCTCCCTAGCGGGGGGGCGTAATGAGCAGTTCTTC. Its translation: CASSTSLAGGRNEQFF. Full variable domain (remainder filled in from reference TRBV7-3 and TRBJ2-1): GAGVSQTPSNKVTEKGKYVELRCDPISGHTALYWYRQSLGQGPEFLIYFQGTGAADDSGLPNDRFFAVRPEGSVSTLKIQRTERGDSAVYLCASSTSLAGGRNEQFFGPGTRLTVL.

The CDR3 coding sequence is TGCGCCAGCAGCTTCCGGGACGGGAATGGCTACACCTTC. As protein: CASSFRDGNGYTF. This chain links TRBV5-1 with TRBJ1-2; D might be TRBD1 (5 bases). The CDR3 totals 13 residues. The V end lost 2 bases, the J end lost 6 bases, and 11 bases lay between the germline ends. Germline CDR1 reads SGHRS; CDR2 reads YFSETQ.